The present T cell receptor beta chain was sequenced within a study of molecular identifiers for immune sequencing clone quantification. Whole-study results and caveats: In naive cells, under 1% of molecules belonged to clones above 20 RNA copies, against over 99% in effector cells.

A CD8+CD4-CCR7+CD45RA+ phenotype served as the sorting definition for naive CD8 T cells. Details on this clonotype: The target antigen is unknown.

Library preparation followed earlier protocols using designated TCR primers. TCRdb reprocessed the PCR reads with MiXCR, giving one entry per CDR3 protein. The sample consists of more than 50,000 distinct CDR3 sequences, around a fifth of them appearing once. The CDR3 spans 13 residues. The ends were cut back, 4 bases at V and 7 bases at J, with 10 bases in the middle. Sequencing was performed on naive CD8+ T cells from blood, with Jurkat cell RNA spiked in. Subset noted: FACS-sorted CD8+CD4-CCR7+CD45RA+ naive T cells. This receptor was identified in a human donor in good health. Some libraries in this study had Jurkat cell RNA spiked in. V is TRBV12-3 or TRBV12-4 and J is TRBJ2-2; D is unresolved. Here the CDR3 DNA reads TGTGCCAGCAGTTGGGCGCCCAGCGGGGAGCTGTTTTTT. Protein sequence: CASSWAPSGELFF.